Each of the 17 T cell receptor beta chains below was sequenced from the same sample in a study of blood T cell repertoires in COVID-19. This table comes from immunoSEQ multiplex PCR, and its TCRdb copy is limited to in-frame clones, with some not included. Of about 150,000 clones in the sample, around 91% were seen once. The specimen sequenced was peripheral blood. The receptor source for this set is a man aged 18 to 30 with COVID-19, enrolled during active disease.

The rearrangement joins TRBV14 to TRBJ2-5, with 7 positions matching TRBD1. Per germline, CDR1 SGHDN and CDR2 FVKESK. Trimming at V came to 0 bases and at J to 9 bases, leaving 16 bases not matched to a gene. This CDR3 comprises 17 residues. The CDR3 loop reads CASSQDRFAKGAAAQYF. The DNA for the CDR3 is TGTGCCAGCAGCCAAGATAGGTTCGCGAAGGGGGCGGCGGCCCAGTACTTC.

The rearrangement joins TRBV3-1 (or the pseudogene TRBV3-2) to TRBJ2-1; TRBD2 agrees at 11 bases. Germline-derived CDR1 and CDR2 are LGHDT and YNNKEL (reference sequence). V lost 3 bases, J lost 10 bases, and 11 bases stayed unmatched. CDR3 length: 16 amino acids. This CDR3 reads CASSQEPSGRLTEQFF. CDR3 nucleotides: TGTGCCAGCAGCCAGGAACCTAGCGGGAGGCTTACCGAGCAGTTCTTC.

This clone was picked up a small number of times. The chain links TRBV3-1 (or the pseudogene TRBV3-2) to TRBJ2-3; perhaps TRBD2 as D (6 bases). Germline V gene sequence: CDR1 LGHDT, CDR2 YNNKEL (reference sequence). V lost 1 base, J lost 8 bases, and 19 bases lay in between. CDR3 length equals 16 residues. The CDR3 sequence is CASSQGMGSGGGTQYF. The CDR3 nucleotides read TGTGCCAGCAGCCAAGGAATGGGTAGCGGAGGAGGTACGCAGTATTTT.

The J gene is TRBJ2-6, the V gene TRBV18, with 7 bases that match TRBD1. Trimming cost V 2 bases and J 0 bases; bases outside gene matches: 7. CDR1 and CDR2 (germline): KGHSH, LQKENI. The CDR3 has 18 residues. The CDR3 bases are TGTGCCAGCTCACCAAGGGACAGAGATTTCTCTGGGGCCAACGTCCTGACTTTC. Its protein product is CASSPRDRDFSGANVLTF.

This chain links TRBV27 with TRBJ2-5; D is undetermined. The CDR3 runs 14 residues. Germline CDR1 is MNHEY and CDR2 is SMNVEV (reference sequence). The V gene lost 6 bases and the J gene lost 2 bases, with 13 bases spanning the gap. The CDR3 DNA reads as TGTGCCAGCAGCCATCCTACGCCACAAGAGACCCAGTACTTC. Protein: CASSHPTPQETQYF.

The V and J genes are TRBV18 and TRBJ1-2; 7 bases match TRBD1. The junction had 14 bases not matched to a gene; V was cut back by 3 bases and J by 7 bases. CDR3 length: 16 amino acids. Germline V gene data show CDR1 as KGHSH and CDR2 as LQKENI. CDR3 loop: CASSPYSRDRPAGYTF. The DNA of the CDR3 is TGTGCCAGCTCACCCTATTCCCGGGACAGACCCGCTGGCTACACCTTC.

Only one count was recorded for this clone. The rearrangement links TRBV5-1 to TRBJ1-1; D uncertain. The V gene lost 2 bases and the J gene lost 1 base, with 9 bases spanning the gap. The length of the CDR3 is 14 residues. Germline CDR1 and CDR2: SGHRS and YFSETQ. This chain's CDR3 is CASSFREANTEAFF. CDR3 coding DNA: TGCGCCAGCAGCTTCCGGGAGGCGAACACTGAAGCTTTCTTT.

The V and J genes are TRBV9 and TRBJ1-2; D not certain. Germline V CDR1 and CDR2: SGDLS, YYNGEE. The V gene lost 6 bases and the J gene lost 8 bases, with 14 bases spanning the gap. The CDR3 runs to 12 residues. The DNA for the CDR3 is TGTGCCAGCACCGATCGAGCCTCCGGCTACACCTTC. It encodes CASTDRASGYTF.

The chain is built from TRBV18 and TRBJ1-1, with D possibly being TRBD1 (5 bases). The V and J ends lost 0 bases and 7 bases respectively, with 12 bases between them. The CDR3 runs to 14 residues. Germline CDR1 KGHSH, CDR2 LQKENI. CDR3 nucleotide sequence: TGTGCCAGCTCACCACCGGGGGGGTTTGGTGAAGCTTTCTTT. It translates to CASSPPGGFGEAFF. The full variable domain, with the rest looked up from reference TRBV18 and TRBJ1-1, is NAGVMQNPRHLVRRRGQEARLRCSPMKGHSHVYWYRQLPEEGLKFMVYLQKENIIDESGMPKERFSAEFPKEGPSILRIQQVVRGDSAAYFCASSPPGGFGEAFFGQGTRLTVV.

This clone has only a few counts. The gene calls are TRBV5-1 and TRBJ2-1; 8 nucleotides agree with TRBD2. CDR1 is SGHRS and CDR2 is YFSETQ in the germline V gene. CDR3 length equals 15 residues. Germline trimming cut 1 base from V and 7 bases from J; bases unmatched to any gene: 7. This chain's CDR3 is CASSLPSGSQNEQFF. Here the CDR3 DNA reads TGCGCCAGCAGCTTGCCAAGCGGGAGTCAAAATGAGCAGTTCTTC.

The chain combines TRBV27 with TRBJ1-1; TRBD1 is a possible D gene (6 bases). In germline, CDR1 is MNHEY, CDR2 SMNVEV (reference sequence). CDR3 length: 14 residues. V was trimmed by 8 bases and J by 4 bases, leaving 17 bases between them. CDR3 protein: CASWEVGGGTEAFF. CDR3 bases: TGTGCCAGCTGGGAAGTAGGGGGTGGCACTGAAGCTTTCTTT.

V and J are TRBV7-2 and TRBJ2-2; 7 bases map to TRBD2. The V gene end was trimmed by 4 bases and the J gene end by 7 bases; junction bases not matched to a gene: 3. The CDR3 has 13 residues. Per the germline V gene, CDR1 is SGHTA and CDR2 is FQGNSA. CDR3 coding DNA: TGTGCCAGCAGCTGGCGGACTAGCGGGGAGCTGTTTTTT. It specifies CASSWRTSGELFF.

In this sample, this clone turned up once. The CDR3 coding sequence is TGCAGCGTTGAGCGGTATGGCACCTATGGCTACACCTTC. It is translated as CSVERYGTYGYTF. The chain links TRBV29-1 to TRBJ1-2, with unresolved D. Germline CDR1 is SQVTM and CDR2 is ANQGSEA. CDR3 length: 13 residues. V was pared by 3 bases and J by 4 bases, with 12 bases between.

The J gene is TRBJ2-3, the V gene TRBV27; TRBD2 matches at 7 bases. Germline CDR1 and CDR2: MNHEY and SMNVEV (reference sequence). This CDR3 is built from 12 residues. In nucleotides, the CDR3 is TGTGCGCATGGGAGGGACCAGGATACGCAGTATTTT. Its translation is CAHGRDQDTQYF.

The chain carries TRBV4-3 and TRBJ2-3; possibly TRBD1 for D (6 bases). There are 16 residues in the CDR3. CDR1 and CDR2 from the germline V gene are LGHNA and YSLEER. Trimming removed 3 bases at V and 2 bases at J, with 15 bases between. CDR3 DNA: TGCGCCAGCAGCCATAACTACAGGGCGGCCACAGATACGCAGTATTTT. This translates into CASSHNYRAATDTQYF.

The V and J genes are TRBV7-8 and TRBJ2-2, with 7 bases that match TRBD2. The CDR3 is made up of 14 amino acids. Germline CDR1 reads SGHVS; CDR2 reads FQNEAQ. Trimming removed 5 bases from V and 7 bases from J; junction bases left unmatched: 7. In nucleotides, the CDR3 is TGTGCCAGCAGCCTAGGGAGGGGCGGCGGGGAGCTGTTTTTT. Translation gives CASSLGRGGGELFF.

This chain uses TRBV28 with TRBJ1-2; 7 bases map to TRBD1. V was pared by 7 bases and J by 0 bases, with 8 bases of the junction left unmatched. Germline values: CDR1 MDHEN, CDR2 SYDVKM. The CDR3 loop spans 15 amino acids. CDR3 sequence (DNA): TGTGCCAGCATCCTACGGGGACAGACTAACTATGGCTACACCTTC. This translates into CASILRGQTNYGYTF.